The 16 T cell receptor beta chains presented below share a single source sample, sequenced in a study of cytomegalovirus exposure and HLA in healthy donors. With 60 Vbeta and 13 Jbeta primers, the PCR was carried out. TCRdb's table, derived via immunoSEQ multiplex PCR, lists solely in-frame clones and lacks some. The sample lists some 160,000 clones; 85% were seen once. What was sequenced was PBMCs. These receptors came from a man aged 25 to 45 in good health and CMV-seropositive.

CDR3 coding DNA: TGTGCCAGCAGCAAAGACAGGGGGTCGGAGACCCAGTACTTC. It yields the protein CASSKDRGSETQYF. The gene calls are TRBV7-3 and TRBJ2-5; 9 nucleotides match TRBD1. Germline CDR1 is SGHTA and CDR2 is FQGTGA. Trimming removed 5 bases from V and 5 bases from J; junction bases left unmatched: 6. The CDR3 is 14 residues long.

CDR3: CASSSLAGGPDDHEQYF. CDR3 DNA sequence: TGTGCCAGCAGCTCACTAGCGGGAGGGCCCGACGACCACGAGCAGTACTTC. The chain employs TRBV7-8 and TRBJ2-7, with 13 bases identical to TRBD2. The junction had 11 bases not matched to a gene; V was cut back by 4 bases and J by 5 bases. Germline CDR1 SGHVS, CDR2 FQNEAQ. CDR3 length: 17 residues.

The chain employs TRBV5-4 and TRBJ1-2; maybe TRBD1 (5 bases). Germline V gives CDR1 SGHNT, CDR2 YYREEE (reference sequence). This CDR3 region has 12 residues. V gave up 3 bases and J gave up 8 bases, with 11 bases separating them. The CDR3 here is CASSSQAGGYTF. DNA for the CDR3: TGTGCCAGCAGCTCACAGGCGGGGGGCTACACCTTC.

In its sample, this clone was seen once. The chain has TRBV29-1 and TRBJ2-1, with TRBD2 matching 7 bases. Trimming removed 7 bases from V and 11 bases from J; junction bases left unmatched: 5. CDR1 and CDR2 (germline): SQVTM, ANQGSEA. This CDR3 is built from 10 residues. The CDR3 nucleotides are TGCAGCGCTAGGACTAGACAGCAGTTCTTC. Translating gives CSARTRQQFF.

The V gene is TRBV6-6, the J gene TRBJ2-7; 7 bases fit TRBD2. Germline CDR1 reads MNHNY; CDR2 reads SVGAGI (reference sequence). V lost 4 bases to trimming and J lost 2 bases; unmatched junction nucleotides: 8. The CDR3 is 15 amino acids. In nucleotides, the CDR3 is TGTGCCAGCAGTTTTAAGGCGGGAGCCGCCTACGAGCAGTACTTC. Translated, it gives CASSFKAGAAYEQYF.

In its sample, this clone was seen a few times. CDR3 DNA sequence: TGTGCCAGCAGGCGTGACACTTCCCGCACTGAAGCTTTCTTT. Its protein is CASRRDTSRTEAFF. The V and J genes are TRBV6-5 and TRBJ1-1; D remains ambiguous. The germline V gene has CDR1 MNHEY and CDR2 SVGAGI. This CDR3 is 14 amino acids long. V was shortened by 6 bases and J by 4 bases, with 15 bases between the two germline ends.

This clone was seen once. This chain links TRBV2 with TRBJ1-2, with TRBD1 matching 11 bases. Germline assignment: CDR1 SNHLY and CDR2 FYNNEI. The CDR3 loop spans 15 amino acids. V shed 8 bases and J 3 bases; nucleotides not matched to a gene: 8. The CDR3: CASLRDRGWDYGYTF. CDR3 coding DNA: TGTGCCAGCCTCCGGGACAGGGGGTGGGACTATGGCTACACCTTC.

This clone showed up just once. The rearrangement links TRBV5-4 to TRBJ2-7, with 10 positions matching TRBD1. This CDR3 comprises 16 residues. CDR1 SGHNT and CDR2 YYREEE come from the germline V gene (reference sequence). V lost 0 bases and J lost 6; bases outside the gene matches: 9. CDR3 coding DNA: TGTGCCAGCAGCTTGGGGGGCCGGACAGGGGGTGCCGAGCAGTACGTC. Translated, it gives CASSLGGRTGGAEQYV.

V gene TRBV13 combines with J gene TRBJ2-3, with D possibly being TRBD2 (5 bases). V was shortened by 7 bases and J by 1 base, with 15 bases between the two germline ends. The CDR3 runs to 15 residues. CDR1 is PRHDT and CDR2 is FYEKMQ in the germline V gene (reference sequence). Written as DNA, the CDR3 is TGTGCCAGCAAGGTCTGGGCGCGGGGCACAGATACGCAGTATTTT. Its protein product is CASKVWARGTDTQYF.

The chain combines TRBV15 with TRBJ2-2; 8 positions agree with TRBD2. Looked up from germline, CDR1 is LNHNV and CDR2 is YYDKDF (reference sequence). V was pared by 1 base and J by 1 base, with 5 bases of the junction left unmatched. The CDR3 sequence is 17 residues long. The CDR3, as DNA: TGTGCCACCAGCAGAGCCCCGGGACTAGGGAACACCGGGGAGCTGTTTTTT. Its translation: CATSRAPGLGNTGELFF.

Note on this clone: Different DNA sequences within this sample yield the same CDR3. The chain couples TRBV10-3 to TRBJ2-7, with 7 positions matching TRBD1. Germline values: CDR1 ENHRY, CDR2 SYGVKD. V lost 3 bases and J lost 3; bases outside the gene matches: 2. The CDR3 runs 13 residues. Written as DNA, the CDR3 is TGTGCCATCAGTGAAGGGACAGTCTACGAGCAGTACGTC. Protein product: CAISEGTVYEQYV.

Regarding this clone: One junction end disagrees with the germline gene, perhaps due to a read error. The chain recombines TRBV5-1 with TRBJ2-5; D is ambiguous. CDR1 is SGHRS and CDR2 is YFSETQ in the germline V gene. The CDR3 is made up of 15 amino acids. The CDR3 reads CASSFLGRYEETRYF. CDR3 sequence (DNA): TGCGCCAGCAGCTTCTTGGGCAGGTACGAAGAGACCCGGTACTTC.

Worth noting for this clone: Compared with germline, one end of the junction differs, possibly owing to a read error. This CDR3 is CSSSPRTGGAYEQYF. The CDR3, as DNA: TGTTCCAGCAGCCCCCGGACAGGGGGGGCCTACGAGCAGTACTTC. The rearrangement links TRBV7-9 to TRBJ2-7, with 10 positions matching TRBD1. CDR3 length equals 15 residues. The germline CDR1 and CDR2 sequences are SEHNR and FQNEAQ (reference sequence).

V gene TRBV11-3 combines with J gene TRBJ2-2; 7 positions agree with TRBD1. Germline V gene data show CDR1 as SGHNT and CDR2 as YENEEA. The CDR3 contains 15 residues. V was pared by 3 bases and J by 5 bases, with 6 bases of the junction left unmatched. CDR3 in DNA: TGTGCCAGCAGCTTTCAAGGACAGGAGACCGGGGAGCTGTTTTTT. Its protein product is CASSFQGQETGELFF.

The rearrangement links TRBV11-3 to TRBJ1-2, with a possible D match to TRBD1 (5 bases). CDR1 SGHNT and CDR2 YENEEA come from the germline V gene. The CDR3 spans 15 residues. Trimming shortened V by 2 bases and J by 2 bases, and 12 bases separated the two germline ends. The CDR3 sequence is CASSLIAGRNYGYTF. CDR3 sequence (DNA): TGTGCCAGCAGCTTAATTGCAGGGAGGAACTATGGCTACACCTTC.

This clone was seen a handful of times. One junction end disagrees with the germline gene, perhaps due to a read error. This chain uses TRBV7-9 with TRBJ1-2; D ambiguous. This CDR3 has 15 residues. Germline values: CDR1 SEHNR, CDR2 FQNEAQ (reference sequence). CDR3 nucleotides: TGTTCCAGCAGCTTCAGATCCACCTTAAACTATGGCTACACCTTC. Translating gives CSSSFRSTLNYGYTF.